A selection of T cell receptor beta chains follows, all from one sample in a study of T cells in tuberculosis. Method: immunoSEQ multiplex PCR; TCRdb's copy keeps in-frame clones and lacks some. The table records approximately 30,000 clones, approximately 89% of them present only once. Sequencing used PBMCs. These receptors were taken from a donor aged 5-35 years with latent tuberculosis or without tuberculosis infection. The CDR3 runs from the conserved cysteine through the conserved F or W. Fields, in order: V gene, J gene, CDR3 protein.

V: TRBV5-5
J: TRBJ1-4
CDR3: CASSWTDTATNEKLFF

V: TRBV9
J: TRBJ2-1
CDR3: CASSPREPEQFF

V: TRBV27
J: TRBJ2-2
CDR3: CASSLSLPQGQDGELFF

V: TRBV6-6
J: TRBJ2-1
CDR3: CASSTGDNEQFF

V: TRBV11-2
J: TRBJ1-3
CDR3: CASSFRDRLLASSGNTIYF

V: TRBV10-2
J: TRBJ2-1
CDR3: CASRSGANEQFF

V: TRBV7-6
J: TRBJ2-7
CDR3: CASSLEGQVVNFRIGEQYF

V: TRBV7-2
J: TRBJ2-1
CDR3: CASSLGLSDLSKSEQFF

V: TRBV14
J: TRBJ2-1
CDR3: CASSQGYLLISDEQFF

V: TRBV28
J: TRBJ2-7
CDR3: CASSLWGRERPYEQYF

V: TRBV4-1
J: TRBJ2-1
CDR3: CASSQEISGGPEQFF

V: TRBV1
J: TRBJ2-2
CDR3: CTSRVTGGDTGELFF

V: TRBV28
J: TRBJ2-7
CDR3: CASIQGQGGFHEQYF

V: TRBV28
J: TRBJ1-2
CDR3: CASSSGQPYGYTF

V: TRBV10-1
J: TRBJ2-3
CDR3: CASIKRDSLTRGLTDTQYF

V: TRBV30
J: TRBJ1-5
CDR3: CAWSVGGQPQHF

V: TRBV27
J: TRBJ2-5
CDR3: CASAWRSVGYQETQYF

V: TRBV6-1
J: TRBJ1-5
CDR3: CASSEDLGQGWQPQHF

V: TRBV2
J: TRBJ1-1
CDR3: CASSATGATEAFF

V: TRBV28
J: TRBJ2-5
CDR3: CASSSPGQGETQYF

V: TRBV4-1
J: TRBJ2-1
CDR3: CASNLAGGNEQFF

V: TRBV7-7
J: TRBJ2-3
CDR3: CASSLGGADTQYF

V: TRBV10-3
J: TRBJ1-1
CDR3: CAISEQGVMNTEAFF

V: TRBV30
J: TRBJ2-1
CDR3: CAWSVLGYRSSYNEQFF

V: TRBV13
J: TRBJ1-4
CDR3: CASSSGGTNEKLFF

V: TRBV4-3
J: TRBJ1-5
CDR3: CASSLGRNRADQPQHF

V: TRBV5-4
J: TRBJ2-1
CDR3: CASHPLPGQGLGNEQFF

V: TRBV7-2
J: TRBJ2-7
CDR3: CASSPTGHYEQYF

V: TRBV7-9
J: TRBJ1-2
CDR3: CASSPLANGYTF